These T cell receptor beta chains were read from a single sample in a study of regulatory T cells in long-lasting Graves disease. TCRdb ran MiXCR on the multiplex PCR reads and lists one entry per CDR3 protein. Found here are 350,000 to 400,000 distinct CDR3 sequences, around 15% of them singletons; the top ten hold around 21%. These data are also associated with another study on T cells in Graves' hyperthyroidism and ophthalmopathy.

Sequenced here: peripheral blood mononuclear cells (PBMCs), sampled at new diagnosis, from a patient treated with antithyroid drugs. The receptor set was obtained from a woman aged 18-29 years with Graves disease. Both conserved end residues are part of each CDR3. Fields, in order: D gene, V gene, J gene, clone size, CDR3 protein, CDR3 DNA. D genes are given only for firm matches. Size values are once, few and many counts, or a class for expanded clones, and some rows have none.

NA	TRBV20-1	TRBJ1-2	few	CSAYTGSYGYTF	TGCAGTGCTTATACAGGGAGCTATGGCTACACCTTC
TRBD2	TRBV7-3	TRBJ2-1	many	CASSLGTSGIDEQFF	TGTGCCAGCAGCTTAGGGACTAGCGGGATAGATGAGCAGTTCTTC
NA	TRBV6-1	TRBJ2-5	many	CASRAGESVQETQYF	TGTGCCAGCAGGGCAGGGGAGTCGGTACAAGAGACCCAGTACTTC
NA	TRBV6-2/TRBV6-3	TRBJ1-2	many	CASSYLNLITNYGYTF	TGTGCCAGCAGTTACCTTAACCTGATAACCAACTATGGCTACACCTTC
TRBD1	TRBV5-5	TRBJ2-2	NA	CASSVGTGGNTGELVF	TGTGCCAGCAGCGTTGGGACAGGGGGTAACACCGGGGAGCTGGTTTTT
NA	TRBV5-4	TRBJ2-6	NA	CASSLAGPSGANVLTF	TGTGCCAGCAGCTTGGCAGGGCCCTCTGGGGCCAACGTCCTGACTTTC
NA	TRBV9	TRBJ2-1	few	CASSPEGLSSNEQFF	TGTGCCAGCAGCCCGGAGGGCCTTTCCTCCAATGAGCAGTTCTTC
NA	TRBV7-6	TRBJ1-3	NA	CASSLAGISGNTIYF	TGTGCCAGCAGCTTAGCAGGGATCTCTGGAAACACCATATATTTT
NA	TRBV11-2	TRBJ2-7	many	CASSLDHGPYEQYF	TGTGCCAGCAGCTTAGATCACGGCCCCTACGAGCAGTACTTC
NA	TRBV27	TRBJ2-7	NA	CASGTNTYEQYF	TGTGCCAGCGGAACTAACACTTACGAGCAGTACTTC
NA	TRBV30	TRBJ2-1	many	CAWTQGPRYNEQFF	TGTGCCTGGACTCAGGGCCCAAGATACAATGAGCAGTTCTTC
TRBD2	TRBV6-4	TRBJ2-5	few	CASRSGTSGGPTYQETQYF	TGTGCCAGCAGAAGTGGAACTAGCGGGGGGCCAACGTACCAAGAGACCCAGTACTTC
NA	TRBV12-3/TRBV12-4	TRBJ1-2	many	CASAYGGRGYGYTF	TGTGCCAGCGCCTATGGGGGAAGGGGTTATGGCTACACCTTC
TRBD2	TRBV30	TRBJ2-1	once	CAGLGEKFNEQFF	TGTGCCGGACTAGGGGAAAAATTCAATGAGCAGTTCTTC
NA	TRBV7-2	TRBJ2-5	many	CASSTTGAALGTQYF	TGTGCCAGCAGCACCACCGGGGCGGCTCTGGGGACCCAGTACTTC
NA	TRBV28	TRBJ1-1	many	CASRLAPNTEAFF	TGTGCCAGCAGGCTCGCACCGAACACTGAAGCTTTCTTT
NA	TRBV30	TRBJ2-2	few	CAWNGAGTNTGELFF	TGTGCCTGGAATGGTGCAGGTACGAACACCGGGGAGCTGTTTTTT
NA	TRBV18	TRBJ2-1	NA	CASSLPLPGASLYEQFF	TGTGCCAGCTCACTCCCACTACCGGGAGCTTCTTTGTATGAGCAGTTCTTC
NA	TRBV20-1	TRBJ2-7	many	CSARDRKLALSYEQYF	TGCAGTGCTAGAGATCGGAAACTAGCCCTCTCCTACGAGCAGTACTTC
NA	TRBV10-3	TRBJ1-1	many	CAISEGTTEAFF	TGTGCCATCAGTGAGGGCACCACTGAAGCTTTCTTT
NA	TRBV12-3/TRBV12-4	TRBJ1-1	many	CASSQDLGRTEAFF	TGTGCCAGCAGTCAGGACCTGGGGCGTACTGAAGCTTTCTTT
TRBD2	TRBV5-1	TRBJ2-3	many	CASSPGLAGGRDTQYF	TGCGCCAGCAGCCCGGGACTAGCGGGGGGGCGAGATACGCAGTATTTT
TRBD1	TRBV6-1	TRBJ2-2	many	CASREGTGGSGELFF	TGTGCCAGCAGGGAAGGGACAGGGGGGTCCGGGGAGCTGTTTTTT
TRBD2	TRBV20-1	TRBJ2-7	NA	CSARDLSGLAGEAYEQYF	TGCAGTGCTAGAGATCTGTCAGGACTAGCGGGAGAGGCCTACGAGCAGTACTTC
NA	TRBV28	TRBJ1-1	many	CASSLPNTEAFF	TGTGCCAGCAGTTTACCGAACACTGAAGCTTTCTTT
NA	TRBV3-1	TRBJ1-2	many	CASSQQKGVYGYTF	TGTGCCAGCAGCCAACAGAAGGGGGTCTATGGCTACACCTTC
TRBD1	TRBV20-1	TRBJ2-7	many	CSAARDSFSYEQYF	TGCAGTGCGGCTCGGGACAGTTTCTCCTACGAGCAGTACTTC
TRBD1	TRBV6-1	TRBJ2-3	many	CASTPPGQGADTQYF	TGTGCCAGCACCCCCCCGGGACAGGGGGCAGATACGCAGTATTTT
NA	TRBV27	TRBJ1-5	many	CASSSRGSNQPQHF	TGTGCCAGCAGTTCTCGGGGAAGCAATCAGCCCCAGCATTTT
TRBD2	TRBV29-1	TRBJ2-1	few	CSVEDSVTSGNEQFF	TGCAGCGTTGAAGATTCAGTGACTAGCGGGAATGAGCAGTTCTTC
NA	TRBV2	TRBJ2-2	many	CASWGEGTGELFF	TGTGCCAGCTGGGGGGAAGGAACCGGGGAGCTGTTTTTT
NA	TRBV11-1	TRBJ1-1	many	CASSPIGGRTEAFF	TGTGCCAGCAGCCCCATTGGGGGGCGGACTGAAGCTTTCTTT
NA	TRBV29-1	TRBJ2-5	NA	CSVEIGQETQYF	TGCAGCGTTGAGATCGGGCAAGAGACCCAGTACTTC
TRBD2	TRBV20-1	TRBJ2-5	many	CSASPAGARQEAQYF	TGCAGTGCTAGTCCCGCGGGAGCCAGGCAAGAGGCCCAGTACTTC
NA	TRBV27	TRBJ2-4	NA	CASLLNVFREPAFLAKNIQYF	TGTGCCAGCCTGTTGAACGTTTTCAGGGAACCAGCCTTCCTAGCCAAAAACATTCAGTACTTC
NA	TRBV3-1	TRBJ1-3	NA	CASSQVAGARGNTIYF	TGTGCCAGCAGCCAAGTGGCGGGGGCTCGAGGAAACACCATATATTTT
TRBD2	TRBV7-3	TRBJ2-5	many	CASSVLAGTQETQYF	TGTGCCAGCAGCGTACTAGCGGGGACTCAAGAGACCCAGTACTTC
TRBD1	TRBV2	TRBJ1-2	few	CATSPGQGSGYTF	TGTGCCACTTCACCGGGACAGGGCAGTGGCTACACCTTC
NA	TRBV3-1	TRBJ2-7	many	CASSRRQIVYEQYF	TGTGCCAGCAGCCGACGACAGATAGTCTACGAGCAGTACTTC
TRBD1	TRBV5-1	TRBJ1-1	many	CASSPYRGRDTEAFF	TGCGCCAGCAGCCCGTACAGGGGCCGAGATACTGAAGCTTTCTTT
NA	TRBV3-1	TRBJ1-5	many	CASSPNLRGKPQHF	TGTGCCAGCAGTCCGAACCTGAGGGGGAAGCCCCAGCATTTT
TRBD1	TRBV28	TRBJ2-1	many	CASEEYRGLQFF	TGTGCCAGCGAAGAATACAGGGGGCTGCAGTTCTTC
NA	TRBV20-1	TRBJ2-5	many	CSARRGGEGETQYF	TGCAGTGCTAGACGAGGGGGAGAGGGGGAGACCCAGTACTTC
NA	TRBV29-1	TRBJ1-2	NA	CSVEGDTGILSYTF	TGCAGCGTTGAAGGCGACACAGGGATTTTAAGCTACACCTTC
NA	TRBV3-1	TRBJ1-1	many	CASSQDVGNTEAFF	TGTGCCAGCAGCCAAGATGTCGGGAACACTGAAGCTTTCTTT
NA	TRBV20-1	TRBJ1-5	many	CSANGGGGIGNQPQHF	TGCAGTGCTAACGGGGGTGGGGGGATCGGCAATCAGCCCCAGCATTTT
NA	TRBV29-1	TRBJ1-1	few	CSVDFGGTNTEAFF	TGCAGCGTAGATTTCGGTGGGACGAACACTGAAGCTTTCTTT
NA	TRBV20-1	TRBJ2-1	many	CSATRWDSPSNEQFF	TGCAGTGCTACTCGATGGGACTCCCCGTCCAATGAGCAGTTCTTC